This T cell receptor (beta chain) was found in a study of blood T cell repertoires in COVID-19. Recovered status in Cohort 3 required two negative PCRs, clearance, or symptom resolution. The table came from immunoSEQ multiplex PCR; TCRdb's copy has only in-frame clones and leaves some out. The data show approximately 300,000 clones, roughly 86% seen once. The sequenced material came from PBMCs or T cells enriched from blood (not recorded which). This receptor was taken from a woman aged 25-40 years who had recovered from COVID-19.

CDR3 DNA: TGTGCCAGCAGCTCGGAGGGGGGGAACTATGGCTACACCTTC. Translating gives CASSSEGGNYGYTF. J is TRBJ1-2 and V is TRBV7-2, with D possibly matching TRBD1 (6 bases). V shed 4 bases and J shed 2 bases, with 11 bases lying between them. Germline V gene sequence: CDR1 SGHTA, CDR2 FQGNSA. CDR3 size: 14 residues. The full variable domain, in which reference TRBV7-2 and TRBJ1-2 provide the parts outside the CDR3, is GAGVSQSPSNKVTEKGKDVELRCDPISGHTALYWYRQSLGQGLEFLIYFQGNSAPDKSGLPSDRFSAERTGGSVSTLTIQRTQQEDSAVYLCASSSEGGNYGYTFGSGTRLTVV.